This T cell receptor (beta chain) was sequenced for a study of early T cells in non-severe SARS-CoV-2 infection. Attachment of unique molecular identifiers was made to individual cDNA molecules. TCRdb reanalysed the 5' RACE reads using MiXCR and keeps one entry per CDR3 protein. The repertoire holds some 60,000 distinct CDR3 sequences, with roughly 10% as singletons. This clonotype was picked up many times. CDR1 and CDR2 from the germline V gene are SQVTM and ANQGSEA. V lost 6 bases and J 5 bases, leaving 11 bases between the germline ends. This CDR3 comprises 11 residues. V and J are TRBV29-1 and TRBJ2-7, with D tentatively TRBD1 (6 bases). Sequenced material: whole blood. The TCR originated in an adult who was a healthcare worker with PCR-confirmed SARS-CoV-2 infection or an uninfected control (not recorded which). Here the CDR3 DNA reads TGCAGCGTGGGGGACATGGACGAGCAGTACTTC. It translates to CSVGDMDEQYF.